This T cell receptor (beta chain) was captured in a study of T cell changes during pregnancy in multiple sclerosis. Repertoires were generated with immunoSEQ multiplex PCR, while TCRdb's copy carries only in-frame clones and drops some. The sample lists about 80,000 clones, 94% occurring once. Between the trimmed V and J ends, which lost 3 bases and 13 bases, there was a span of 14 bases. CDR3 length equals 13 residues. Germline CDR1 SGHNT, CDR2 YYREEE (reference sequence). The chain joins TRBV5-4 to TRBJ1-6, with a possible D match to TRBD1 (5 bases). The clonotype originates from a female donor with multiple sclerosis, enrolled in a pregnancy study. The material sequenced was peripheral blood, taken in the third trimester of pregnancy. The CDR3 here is CASSSGGVTPLHF. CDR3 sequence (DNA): TGTGCCAGCAGCTCCGGGGGGGTCACCCCCCTCCACTTT.